The rows below give T cell receptor beta chains drawn from one sample of a study of blood T cell repertoires in COVID-19. Clones were sequenced by immunoSEQ multiplex PCR, and TCRdb holds only the in-frame ones, with some missing. The table includes around 150,000 clones, around 87% detected once. Sequencing was done on a sample of peripheral blood. The origin of the receptors is an older woman with COVID-19, enrolled during active disease. Both conserved end residues are part of each CDR3. Each record gives: CDR3 DNA, CDR3 protein, clone size, V gene, CDR3 length, D gene, J gene. A D gene is named only where the DNA matches it firmly. A row's size may be missing; if present it is once, few, many or a size class.

cdr3_nt: TGTGCCAGCAACCCACAGGAACAAGAGACCCAGTACTTC; cdr3_aa: CASNPQEQETQYF; clone_size: medium-sized; v_call: TRBV6-6; cdr3_length: 13; d_call: NA; j_call: TRBJ2-5
cdr3_nt: TGTGCCAGCAGCGGGGCTGGGTTTGGCTACACCTTC; cdr3_aa: CASSGAGFGYTF; clone_size: NA; v_call: TRBV7-8; cdr3_length: 12; d_call: NA; j_call: TRBJ1-2
cdr3_nt: TGTGCCAGCAGCTCCGGAGGTGGAACCAGGTCGAACTATGGCTACACCTTC; cdr3_aa: CASSSGGGTRSNYGYTF; clone_size: NA; v_call: TRBV5-4; cdr3_length: 17; d_call: NA; j_call: TRBJ1-2
cdr3_nt: TGTGCCAGCAGCCTAGGGGGCAAAGGTGGCTACACCTTC; cdr3_aa: CASSLGGKGGYTF; clone_size: NA; v_call: TRBV28; cdr3_length: 13; d_call: TRBD1; j_call: TRBJ1-2
cdr3_nt: TGTGCCAGCTCACCGTTGGACTCCCCCGGCCATCAGCCCCAGCATTTT; cdr3_aa: CASSPLDSPGHQPQHF; clone_size: NA; v_call: TRBV18; cdr3_length: 16; d_call: NA; j_call: TRBJ1-5
cdr3_nt: TGCGCCAGCAGCTTGGAGGGGGCGAATAATTCACCCCTCCACTTT; cdr3_aa: CASSLEGANNSPLHF; clone_size: NA; v_call: TRBV5-1; cdr3_length: 15; d_call: TRBD1; j_call: TRBJ1-6
cdr3_nt: TGCGCCAGCAGCCTCCATCCCGGGACTGAGAATTCACCCCTCCACTTT; cdr3_aa: CASSLHPGTENSPLHF; clone_size: NA; v_call: TRBV5-1; cdr3_length: 16; d_call: NA; j_call: TRBJ1-6
cdr3_nt: TGTGCCAGCAGTTTTGACATCGTAAAATCCTACACCTTC; cdr3_aa: CASSFDIVKSYTF; clone_size: NA; v_call: TRBV12-3/TRBV12-4; cdr3_length: 13; d_call: NA; j_call: TRBJ1-2
cdr3_nt: TGTGCCAGCAGCCCCCCAGGGATTTCTGGAAACACCATATATTTT; cdr3_aa: CASSPPGISGNTIYF; clone_size: NA; v_call: TRBV7-2; cdr3_length: 15; d_call: NA; j_call: TRBJ1-3
cdr3_nt: TGTGCCAGCAGCCGGGACAGGGCCCTTAACTATGGCTACACCTTC; cdr3_aa: CASSRDRALNYGYTF; clone_size: once; v_call: TRBV11-2; cdr3_length: 15; d_call: TRBD1; j_call: TRBJ1-2
cdr3_nt: TGTGCCAGCTCACCACCTATCAGCGGGGGCGACAATGAGCAGTTCTTC; cdr3_aa: CASSPPISGGDNEQFF; clone_size: NA; v_call: TRBV18; cdr3_length: 16; d_call: TRBD2; j_call: TRBJ2-1
cdr3_nt: TGCGCCAGCAGCCTGTTGGGGGGGACAGATACGCAGTATTTT; cdr3_aa: CASSLLGGTDTQYF; clone_size: NA; v_call: TRBV5-1; cdr3_length: 14; d_call: TRBD2; j_call: TRBJ2-3
cdr3_nt: TGTGCCAGCAGCCTGGGACAGACTAGCACAGATACGCAGTATTTT; cdr3_aa: CASSLGQTSTDTQYF; clone_size: once; v_call: TRBV27; cdr3_length: 15; d_call: TRBD1; j_call: TRBJ2-3
cdr3_nt: TGTGCCAGCAGCTCCGGGACAGGGGGCAGCCAGCCCCAGCATTTT; cdr3_aa: CASSSGTGGSQPQHF; clone_size: NA; v_call: TRBV7-2; cdr3_length: 15; d_call: TRBD1; j_call: TRBJ1-5
cdr3_nt: TGTGCCAGCAGCTTAGATCCCTCGGGAGGCTACACCTTC; cdr3_aa: CASSLDPSGGYTF; clone_size: few; v_call: TRBV11-2; cdr3_length: 13; d_call: NA; j_call: TRBJ1-2
cdr3_nt: TGTGCCAGCAGCTTAGAGCGAGCGGGGGGGTATAGACAAGAGACCCAGTACTTC; cdr3_aa: CASSLERAGGYRQETQYF; clone_size: NA; v_call: TRBV11-2; cdr3_length: 18; d_call: TRBD2; j_call: TRBJ2-5
cdr3_nt: TGTGCCAGCAGTGACTCGACAGACTATGGCTACACCTTC; cdr3_aa: CASSDSTDYGYTF; clone_size: NA; v_call: TRBV2; cdr3_length: 13; d_call: NA; j_call: TRBJ1-2
cdr3_nt: TGTGCCAGCAGGTGGGGGACAGGGCCTTTACAGCCCCAGCATTTT; cdr3_aa: CASRWGTGPLQPQHF; clone_size: NA; v_call: TRBV28; cdr3_length: 15; d_call: TRBD1; j_call: TRBJ1-5
cdr3_nt: TGTGCCAGCAGCTTAGGGAGTCAGGGGGCTGAGACCCAGTACTTC; cdr3_aa: CASSLGSQGAETQYF; clone_size: NA; v_call: TRBV7-3; cdr3_length: 15; d_call: TRBD1; j_call: TRBJ2-5
cdr3_nt: TGTGCCAGCAGTGAGACAGGGGAGACTGAAGCTTTCTTT; cdr3_aa: CASSETGETEAFF; clone_size: NA; v_call: TRBV6-1; cdr3_length: 13; d_call: TRBD1; j_call: TRBJ1-1
cdr3_nt: TGTGCCAGCTCACCGTCGGTCGACTCTGAGGCTTTCTTT; cdr3_aa: CASSPSVDSEAFF; clone_size: NA; v_call: TRBV18; cdr3_length: 13; d_call: NA; j_call: TRBJ1-1
cdr3_nt: TGCGCCAGCAGCCCGACAGGGGAGTATGGAAACACCATATATTTT; cdr3_aa: CASSPTGEYGNTIYF; clone_size: NA; v_call: TRBV5-1; cdr3_length: 15; d_call: TRBD1; j_call: TRBJ1-3